This passage covers 9 T cell receptor beta chains from one sample sequenced in a study of vaccination and CD4 T cells after COVID-19. These receptors' targets are unknown. The treatment is: roughly 11-day PBMC culture with coronavirus spike peptide pools or control peptides (ViraFEST assay). The Oncomine TCR Beta short-read assay was what sequenced the DNA obtained from cultured CD4+ T cells. MiXCR, applied by TCRdb to the PCR reads, yields one record per CDR3 protein. The sample records approximately 4,100 distinct CDR3 sequences, around 19% being singletons. What was sequenced was CD4+ T cells from blood, cultured in vitro. The origin of the receptors is a human donor who had recovered from COVID-19.

In its sample, this clonotype was seen a few times. CDR3 DNA sequence: TGTGCCAGCAGTGACCCAGGGGGCGTGGGGCAGTACTTC. It yields the protein CASSDPGGVGQYF. This chain links TRBV6-1 with TRBJ2-7; 8 bases are a match to TRBD1. The CDR3 is 13 residues long. CDR1 and CDR2 from the germline V gene are MNHNS and SASEGT. J was trimmed by 9 bases and V by 3 bases; bases with no gene match: 7.

This sequence joins TRBV6-5 and TRBJ1-2; TRBD1 might be the D (5 bases). V was clipped by 1 base and J by 7 bases, with 22 bases between them. Germline loops: CDR1 MNHEY, CDR2 SVGAGI. The CDR3 spans 17 residues. CDR3 DNA: TGTGCCAGCAGTTACTTTACCTCCGACAGCCCCCGGGGTGGCTACACCTTC. As protein: CASSYFTSDSPRGGYTF.

This chain uses TRBV30 with TRBJ1-3; TRBD1 aligns across 7 bases. The germline gives CDR1 GTSNPN, CDR2 SVGIG (reference sequence). Trimming cost V 0 bases and J 3 bases; bases outside gene matches: 8. This CDR3 is 16 amino acids long. The DNA of the CDR3 is TGTGCCTGGAGTGTACCAACAGGGGACTATGGAAACACCATATATTTT. Translation gives CAWSVPTGDYGNTIYF.

This clonotype was detected only a few times. This chain joins TRBV20-1 and TRBJ2-7; 8 positions match TRBD1. The germline CDR1 and CDR2 sequences are DFQATT and SNEGSKA (reference sequence). The CDR3 has 14 amino acids. After removal of 5 bases from V and 10 bases from J, the junction contained 16 bases not matched to a gene. CDR3 sequence (DNA): TGCAGTGCTCGGACAGGGTCGACGACGATAGACCAGTACTTC. Its translation is CSARTGSTTIDQYF.

This clonotype was observed a handful of times. The chain carries TRBV6-1 and TRBJ2-1; 13 bases map to TRBD2. The CDR3 is 16 residues long. The junction had 10 bases not matched to a gene; V was cut back by 6 bases and J by 8 bases. Germline CDR1 MNHNS, CDR2 SASEGT. CDR3 DNA sequence: TGTGCCAGCAGCCGACTAGCGGGGGGAGCTGGGGATGAGCAGTTCTTC. This codes for CASSRLAGGAGDEQFF.

This clonotype has a handful of counts. V usage is TRBV7-9 and J usage is TRBJ2-1; 12 bases line up with TRBD2. Germline CDR1 reads SEHNR; CDR2 reads FQNEAQ (reference sequence). V trimming: 3 bases; J trimming: 10 bases; junction bases outside the gene matches: 1. The CDR3 runs to 13 residues. The CDR3, as DNA: TGTGCCAGCAGCTTGACTAGCGGGGGAGAGCAGTTCTTC. This encodes CASSLTSGGEQFF.

This clonotype is categorized as medium-sized. In DNA form, the CDR3 reads TGCAGTGCAACCCCCACCTCTGGGGCCAACGTCCTGACTTTC. Its translation: CSATPTSGANVLTF. This sequence joins TRBV20-1 and TRBJ2-6; no clear D. There are 14 residues in the CDR3. Trimming pared 6 bases from V and 0 bases from J, leaving 9 bases between. CDR1 and CDR2 (germline): DFQATT, SNEGSKA (reference sequence).

This clonotype was recorded a few times. The CDR3 spells CATSPGGSQGVREQYF. The CDR3 bases are TGTGCCACCAGCCCCGGCGGGTCACAGGGAGTTCGCGAGCAGTACTTC. The genes are TRBV15 and TRBJ2-7; a weak D match, TRBD1 (6 bases). The length of the CDR3 is 16 residues. The V end was cut by 5 bases, the J end by 6 bases, with 23 bases between. Germline loops: CDR1 LNHNV, CDR2 YYDKDF (reference sequence).

By share, this clonotype ranks as large. The CDR3 reads CASSVETGTEAFF. CDR3 DNA: TGTGCCAGCAGCGTTGAGACAGGCACTGAAGCTTTCTTT. V gene TRBV7-9 combines with J gene TRBJ1-1, with D maybe TRBD1 (6 bases). The CDR3 is 13 residues long. Trimming cost V 5 bases and J 4 bases, with 11 bases left between them. Germline values: CDR1 SEHNR, CDR2 FQNEAQ (reference sequence). The complete variable domain, with remaining parts taken from reference TRBV7-9 and TRBJ1-1, reads DTGVSQNPRHKITKRGQNVTFRCDPISEHNRLYWYRQTLGQGPEFLTYFQNEAQLEKSRLLSDRFSAERPKGSFSTLEIQRTEQGDSAMYLCASSVETGTEAFFGQGTRLTVV.